Each of the 4 T cell receptor beta chains below was sequenced from the same sample in a study of shared clonotypes between healthy human individuals (dated by TCRdb to the early 2020s). The protocol used for the library was the immunoSEQ multiplex PCR assay. TCRdb took this table from immuneACCESS and kept in-frame rearrangements with V and J called. Such tables lack part of the clones; where checked against another copy, unresolved V genes explain under half of the gap, and the rest is unexplained. This sample holds 2 million to 2.5 million clones; under 97% were observed only once. The ten largest clones capture about 0.13% of the sample. The sample was naive CD4+ T cells sorted from blood. Sample cell subset or site, as interpreted from the label and publication: CD45RA+ positively selected. Every receptor here comes from a man in his late teens or twenties in good health.

The chain is built from TRBV6-1 and TRBJ1-1, with D unclear. Germline loops: CDR1 MNHNS, CDR2 SASEGT. V was cut by 6 bases and J by 4 bases, with 9 bases left in between. CDR3 length equals 12 residues. This CDR3 reads CASRHPSTEAFF. The CDR3 nucleotides read TGTGCCAGCAGACATCCCTCCACTGAAGCTTTCTTT.

The CDR3, as DNA: TGTGCCAGCTCACCACAAACGCTTGGGAACAATGAGCAGTTCTTC. This encodes CASSPQTLGNNEQFF. The chain uses TRBV18 and TRBJ2-1; D not resolved. V gave up 1 base and J gave up 5 bases, with 12 bases separating them. There are 15 residues in the CDR3. The germline gives CDR1 KGHSH, CDR2 LQKENI.

The gene calls are TRBV18 and TRBJ2-2; D gene uncertain. V lost 6 bases and J lost 3, with 11 bases in between. The germline V gene encodes CDR1 KGHSH and CDR2 LQKENI. This CDR3 spans 14 amino acids. In nucleotides, the CDR3 is TGTGCCAGCTCTCAGGTCGTGGACACCGGGGAGCTGTTTTTT. This encodes CASSQVVDTGELFF. Full variable domain (missing parts from reference TRBV18 and TRBJ2-2): NAGVMQNPRHLVRRRGQEARLRCSPMKGHSHVYWYRQLPEEGLKFMVYLQKENIIDESGMPKERFSAEFPKEGPSILRIQQVVRGDSAAYFCASSQVVDTGELFFGEGSRLTVL.

The rearrangement joins TRBV6-6 to TRBJ2-5; possible D gene TRBD2, 6 bases. Deletions cut 7 bases from V and 4 bases from J, with 10 bases between. Germline V gives CDR1 MNHNY, CDR2 SVGAGI (reference sequence). The CDR3 is 12 residues long. CDR3 DNA: TGTGCCAGCACCCGGCGGGGAGAGACCCAGTACTTC. Protein product: CASTRRGETQYF.